This is a list of T cell receptor beta chains from one sample in a study of cytomegalovirus exposure and HLA in healthy donors. Data came from immunoSEQ multiplex PCR; TCRdb stores just in-frame clones and leaves some out. The repertoire holds 55,000 or so clones, with around four fifths as singletons. The sequencing input was PBMCs. These receptor sequences come from a man aged 25-45 years in good health and CMV-seronegative. Both conserved end residues are trimmed from each CDR3. Each record gives: V gene, J gene, clone size, CDR3 protein. Some rows mark clone size as missing; the rest say once, few, many or name a class of expanded clone.

>TRBV12-5|TRBJ1-2|NA
ASGPPLNYGYT
>TRBV5-5|TRBJ1-2|NA
ASIRLRDRVYGYT
>TRBV15|TRBJ1-5|NA
ATSSQTGRNQPQH
>TRBV29-1|TRBJ1-5|NA
SVSRGSNQPQH
>TRBV5-6|TRBJ1-4|NA
ASSPFDRDEKLF
>TRBV7-2|TRBJ2-2|NA
ASSLVEQNTGELF
>TRBV6-5|TRBJ1-5|NA
ASSYSKPGNQPQH
>TRBV15|TRBJ2-3|once
ATSGGNRGYTDTQY
>TRBV19|TRBJ2-5|NA
ASSIGTSGSGETQY
>TRBV1|TRBJ2-1|once
TSSRGGRAGNEQF
>TRBV11-1|TRBJ1-1|NA
ASSLALAAEAF
>TRBV5-4|TRBJ2-1|NA
ASSRTGGAAAYNEQF
>TRBV21-1|TRBJ2-5|NA
ASSKALVVRWRGETQY
>TRBV28|TRBJ1-1|NA
ASSSGQGRTEAF
>TRBV4-3|TRBJ1-1|NA
ASRKDRGLLNTEAF
>TRBV7-2|TRBJ2-7|NA
ASSSWGGEPYEQY
>TRBV4-3|TRBJ2-7|NA
ASSQDGGISYEQY
>TRBV7-5|TRBJ2-1|NA
ASTLNNEQF
>TRBV5-5|TRBJ2-5|NA
ASSFTSWSETQY
>TRBV18|TRBJ1-1|NA
ASSPSGTGGSEAF